Given below is one T cell receptor beta chain in context. Its specificity is not known. This specimen belongs to a study of identical twins' blood T cells. About the research overall: Around 46 million reads covered about six alpha-chain and about six beta-chain libraries.

Using its own MiXCR run on the 5' RACE reads, TCRdb lists one record per CDR3 protein. The sample includes roughly 340,000 distinct CDR3 sequences, roughly 28% of them seen just once. Study observations and caveats: Abundant TCRbeta CDR3s overlapped more between twins than with unrelated donors.

This CDR3 comprises 14 residues. Germline lookup yields CDR1 DFQATT and CDR2 SNEGSKA (reference sequence). Between the trimmed V and J ends, which lost 3 bases and 7 bases, there was a span of 19 bases. This receptor was obtained from a woman aged 18 to 55 in good health. The chain carries TRBV20-1 and TRBJ2-7; D not resolved. Sequencing was performed on PBMCs. The CDR3 region is CSARASRELGEQYF. The CDR3 region has the DNA TGCAGTGCTAGGGCATCAAGGGAACTTGGGGAGCAGTACTTC.